What follows is one T cell receptor beta chain and its context. The target antigen is unknown. Trimming took off 0 bases at V and 14 bases at J, with 16 bases between the two ends. This CDR3 spans 13 amino acids. Germline values: CDR1 LGHNA, CDR2 YSLEER. 60 Vbeta and 13 Jbeta primers were used in PCR. TCRdb's copy holds only in-frame clones and misses some; the assay was immunoSEQ multiplex PCR. The table has roughly 100,000 clones, around 80% seen once. These data belong to a study of cytomegalovirus exposure and HLA in healthy donors. Study findings and constraints: Further analysis was carried out later, and it showed several of the most significant clusters appearing linked to common viral pathogens. The investigators catalogued 180 or so TCR beta chains as cytomegalovirus-associated. Cytomegalovirus status, reportedly, was diagnosed with high specificity and sensitivity by the classifier. Most sequenced TCRs were rare (though some public TCRs occurred in many donors).

The chain joins TRBV4-3 to TRBJ1-1; no reliable D call. The sequence was obtained from a man between 18 and 29 years old in good health and CMV-seronegative. Sequences were obtained from PBMCs. CDR3 sequence (DNA): TGCGCCAGCAGCCAAGATCTATATATCCGAGGATTCTTT. Protein: CASSQDLYIRGFF.